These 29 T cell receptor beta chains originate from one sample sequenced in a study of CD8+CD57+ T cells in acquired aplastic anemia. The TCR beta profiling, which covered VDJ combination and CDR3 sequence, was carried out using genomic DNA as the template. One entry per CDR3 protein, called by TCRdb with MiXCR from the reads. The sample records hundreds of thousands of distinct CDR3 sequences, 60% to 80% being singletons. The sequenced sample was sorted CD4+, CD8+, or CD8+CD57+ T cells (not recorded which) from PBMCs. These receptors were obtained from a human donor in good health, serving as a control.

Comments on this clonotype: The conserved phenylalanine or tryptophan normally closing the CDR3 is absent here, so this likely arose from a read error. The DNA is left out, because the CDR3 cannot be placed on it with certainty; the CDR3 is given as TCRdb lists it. The CDR3 loop reads CASSLTTGPGGPQHFG. This chain connects TRBV2 to TRBJ2-7; TRBD2 was called by the table and not checked on the DNA. Inclusive of both ends, the CDR3 amounts to 16 amino acids. CDR1 and CDR2 (germline): SNHLY, FYNNEI.

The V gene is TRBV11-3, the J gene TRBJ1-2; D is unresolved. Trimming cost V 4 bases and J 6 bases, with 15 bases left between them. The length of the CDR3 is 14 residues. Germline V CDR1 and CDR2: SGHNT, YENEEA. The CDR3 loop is CASSSAYSTDGYTF. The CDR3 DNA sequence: TGTGCCAGCAGCTCCGCCTACTCAACCGATGGCTACACCTTC. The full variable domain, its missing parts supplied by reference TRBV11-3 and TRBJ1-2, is EAGVVQSPRYKIIEKKQPVAFWCNPISGHNTLYWYLQNLGQGPELLIRYENEEAVDDSQLPKDRFSAERLKGVDSTLKIQPAELGDSAVYLCASSSAYSTDGYTFGSGTRLTVV.

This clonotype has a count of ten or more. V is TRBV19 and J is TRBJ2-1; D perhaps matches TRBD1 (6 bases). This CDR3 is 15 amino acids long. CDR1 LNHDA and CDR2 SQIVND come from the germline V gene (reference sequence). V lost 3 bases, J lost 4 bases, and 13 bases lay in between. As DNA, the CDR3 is TGTGCCAGTAGTATTGGGGACACTTTATACAATGAGCAGTTCTTC. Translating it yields CASSIGDTLYNEQFF.

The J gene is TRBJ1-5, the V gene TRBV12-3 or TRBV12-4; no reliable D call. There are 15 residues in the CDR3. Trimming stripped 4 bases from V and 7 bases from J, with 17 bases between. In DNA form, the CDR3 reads TGTGCCAGCAGTTATTTCGACGCTCCTGGCCAGCCCCAGCATTTT. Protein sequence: CASSYFDAPGQPQHF.

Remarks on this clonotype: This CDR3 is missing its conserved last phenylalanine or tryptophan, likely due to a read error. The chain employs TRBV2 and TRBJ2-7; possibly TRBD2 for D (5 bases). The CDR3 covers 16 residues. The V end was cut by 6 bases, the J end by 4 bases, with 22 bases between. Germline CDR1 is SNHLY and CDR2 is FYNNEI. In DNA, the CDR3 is TGTGCCAGCAGCGGCCGGGGAGCAGGCGTGAAGTACGAGCAGTACTTG. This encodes CASSGRGAGVKYEQYL.

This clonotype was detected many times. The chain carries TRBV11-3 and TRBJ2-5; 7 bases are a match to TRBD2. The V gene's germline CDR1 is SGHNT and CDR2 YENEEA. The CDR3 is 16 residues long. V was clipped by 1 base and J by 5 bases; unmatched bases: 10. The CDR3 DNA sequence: TGTGCCAGCAGCTTAGTATCACGGCAGGGAGGGGAGACCCAGTACTTC. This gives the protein CASSLVSRQGGETQYF.

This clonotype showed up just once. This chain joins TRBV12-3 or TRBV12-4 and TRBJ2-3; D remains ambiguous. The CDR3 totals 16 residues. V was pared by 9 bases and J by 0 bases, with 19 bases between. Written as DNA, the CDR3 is TGTGCCAGATCGGAAGAGTATTTAGCTAGCACAGATACGCAGTATTTT. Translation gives CARSEEYLASTDTQYF.

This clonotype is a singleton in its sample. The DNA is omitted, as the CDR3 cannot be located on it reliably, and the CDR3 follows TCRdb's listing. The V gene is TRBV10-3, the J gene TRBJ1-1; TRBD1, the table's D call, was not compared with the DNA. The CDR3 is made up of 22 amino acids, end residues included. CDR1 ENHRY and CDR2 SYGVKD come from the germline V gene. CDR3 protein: CAIMRTDHTYEQYFGPGTEAFF.

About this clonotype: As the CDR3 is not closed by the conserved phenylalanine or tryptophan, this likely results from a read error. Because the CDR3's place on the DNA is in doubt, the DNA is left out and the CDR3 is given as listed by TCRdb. The chain's CDR3 is CASRPPGQGVRLTL. The chain has TRBV28 and TRBJ1-1; no DNA check was done on the table's D call, TRBD1. A total of 14 residues make up the CDR3, ends included. In germline, CDR1 is MDHEN, CDR2 SYDVKM.

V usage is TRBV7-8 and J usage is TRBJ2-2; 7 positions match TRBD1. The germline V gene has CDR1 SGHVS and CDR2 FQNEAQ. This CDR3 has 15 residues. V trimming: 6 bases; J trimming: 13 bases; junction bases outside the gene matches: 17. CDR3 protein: CASSGQGERNGVLFF. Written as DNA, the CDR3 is TGTGCCAGCAGTGGGCAGGGGGAGCGAAACGGTGTGCTGTTTTTT. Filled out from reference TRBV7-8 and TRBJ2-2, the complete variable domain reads GAGVSQSPRYKVAKRGQDVALRCDPISGHVSLFWYQQALGQGPEFLTYFQNEAQLDKSGLPSDRFFAERPEGSVSTLKIQRTQQEDSAVYLCASSGQGERNGVLFFGEGSRLTVL.

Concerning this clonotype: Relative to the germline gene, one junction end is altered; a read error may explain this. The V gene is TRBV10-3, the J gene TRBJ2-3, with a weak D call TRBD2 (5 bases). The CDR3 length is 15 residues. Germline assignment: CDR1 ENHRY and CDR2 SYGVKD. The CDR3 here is CASSYPTRGTDTQYF. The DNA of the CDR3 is TGTGCCAGCAGTTACCCAACGCGGGGCACAGATACGCAGTATTTT.

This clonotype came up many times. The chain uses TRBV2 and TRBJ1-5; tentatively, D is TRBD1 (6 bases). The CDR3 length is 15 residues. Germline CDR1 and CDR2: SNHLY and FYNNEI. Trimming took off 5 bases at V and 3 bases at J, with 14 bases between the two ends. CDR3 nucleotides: TGTGCCAGCAGTCCACTCGGACAGCCCAATCAGCCCCAGCATTTT. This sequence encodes CASSPLGQPNQPQHF.

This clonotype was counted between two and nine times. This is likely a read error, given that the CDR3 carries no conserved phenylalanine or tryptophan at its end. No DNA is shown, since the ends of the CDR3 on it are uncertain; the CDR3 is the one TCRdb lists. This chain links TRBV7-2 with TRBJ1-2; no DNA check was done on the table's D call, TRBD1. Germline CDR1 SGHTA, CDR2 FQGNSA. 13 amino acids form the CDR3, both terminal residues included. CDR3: CASSLTGGNSGNT.

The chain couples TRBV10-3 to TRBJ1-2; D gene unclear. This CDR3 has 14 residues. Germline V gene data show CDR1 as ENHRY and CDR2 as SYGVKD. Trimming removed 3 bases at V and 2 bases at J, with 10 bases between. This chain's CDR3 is CAISEPARNYGYTF. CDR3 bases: TGTGCCATCAGTGAACCGGCCAGGAACTATGGCTACACCTTC.

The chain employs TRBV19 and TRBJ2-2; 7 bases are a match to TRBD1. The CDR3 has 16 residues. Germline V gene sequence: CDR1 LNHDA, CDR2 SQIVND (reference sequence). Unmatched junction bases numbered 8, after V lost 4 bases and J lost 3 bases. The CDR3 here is CASSTYRGEYTGELFF. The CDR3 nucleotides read TGTGCCAGTAGTACCTACAGGGGAGAGTACACCGGGGAGCTGTTTTTT.

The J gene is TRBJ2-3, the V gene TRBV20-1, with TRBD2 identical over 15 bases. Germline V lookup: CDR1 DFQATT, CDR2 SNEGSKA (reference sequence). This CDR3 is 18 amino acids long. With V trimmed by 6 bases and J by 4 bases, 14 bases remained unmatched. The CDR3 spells CSAMRGLAGGRGADTQYF. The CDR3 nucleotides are TGCAGTGCAATGCGGGGACTAGCGGGAGGAAGGGGTGCAGATACGCAGTATTTT.

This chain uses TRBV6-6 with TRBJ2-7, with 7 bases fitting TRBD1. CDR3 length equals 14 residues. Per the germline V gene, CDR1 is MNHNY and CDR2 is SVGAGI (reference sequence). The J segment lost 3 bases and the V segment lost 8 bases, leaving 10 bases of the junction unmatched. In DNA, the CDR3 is TGTGCCAGCGGCACGGAAGGGGGCTTCTACGAGCAGTACTTC. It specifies CASGTEGGFYEQYF.

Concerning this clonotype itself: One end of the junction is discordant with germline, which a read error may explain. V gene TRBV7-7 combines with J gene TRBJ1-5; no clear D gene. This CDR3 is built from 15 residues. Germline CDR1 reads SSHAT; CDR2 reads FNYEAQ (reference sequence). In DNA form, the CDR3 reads TGTGCCAGCAGCTGGTCGACCCTGAGTAACGAGCCCCACCATTTT. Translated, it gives CASSWSTLSNEPHHF.

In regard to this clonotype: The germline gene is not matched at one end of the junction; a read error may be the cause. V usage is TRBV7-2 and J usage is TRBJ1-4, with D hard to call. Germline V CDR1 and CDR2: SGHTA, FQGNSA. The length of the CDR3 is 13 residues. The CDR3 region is CASSLARNEKLVF. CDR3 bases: TGTGCCAGCAGCTTGGCGAGGAATGAAAAGCTGGTTTTT. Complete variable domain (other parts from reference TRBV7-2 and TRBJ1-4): GAGVSQSPSNKVTEKGKDVELRCDPISGHTALYWYRQSLGQGLEFLIYFQGNSAPDKSGLPSDRFSAERTGGSVSTLTIQRTQQEDSAVYLCASSLARNEKLVFGSGTQLSVL.

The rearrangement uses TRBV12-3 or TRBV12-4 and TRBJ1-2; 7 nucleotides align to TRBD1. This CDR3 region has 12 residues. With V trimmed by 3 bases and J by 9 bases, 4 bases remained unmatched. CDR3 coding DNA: TGTGCCAGCAGTTTCTCGACAGGGAGCTACACCTTC. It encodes CASSFSTGSYTF.

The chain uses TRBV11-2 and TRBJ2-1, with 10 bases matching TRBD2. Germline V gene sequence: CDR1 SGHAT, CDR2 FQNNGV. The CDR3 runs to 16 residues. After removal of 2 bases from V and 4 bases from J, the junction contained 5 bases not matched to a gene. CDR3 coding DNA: TGTGCCAGCAGCTTATCCAGCGGGGGGGCTTACAATGAGCAGTTCTTC. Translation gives CASSLSSGGAYNEQFF.

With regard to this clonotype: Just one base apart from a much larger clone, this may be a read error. The CDR3 reads CACSLATGSRPLRF. For the CDR3, the DNA is TGTGCCTGCAGCTTGGCCACAGGGAGCCGACCCCTCCGCTTT. V is TRBV5-6 and J is TRBJ1-6, with D tentatively TRBD1 (6 bases). The CDR3 covers 14 residues. Looked up from germline, CDR1 is SGHDT and CDR2 is YYEEEE.

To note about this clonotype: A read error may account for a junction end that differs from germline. The CDR3 DNA follows: TGTGCCACCCCGTACCGGGGGCAAGAGACCGAGTACTTC. This codes for CATPYRGQETEYF. The chain couples TRBV2 to TRBJ2-5; either TRBD1 or TRBD2 may supply D (6 bases each). Germline assignment: CDR1 SNHLY and CDR2 FYNNEI. The CDR3 length is 13 residues.

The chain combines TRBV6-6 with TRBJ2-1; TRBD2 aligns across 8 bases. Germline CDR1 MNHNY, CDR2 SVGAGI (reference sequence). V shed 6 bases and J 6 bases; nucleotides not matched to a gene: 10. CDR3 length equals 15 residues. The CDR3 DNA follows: TGTGCCAGCAGCCTCGGGCTAGCGGGTACCAATGAGCAGTTCTTC. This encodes CASSLGLAGTNEQFF.

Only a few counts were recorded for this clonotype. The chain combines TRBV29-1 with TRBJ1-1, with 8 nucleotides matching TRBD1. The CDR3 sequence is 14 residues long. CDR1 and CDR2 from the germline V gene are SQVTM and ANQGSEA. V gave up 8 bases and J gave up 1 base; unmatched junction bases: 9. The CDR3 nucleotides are TGCAGCTTGTCGCCAGGGGGCACGAACACTGAAGCTTTCTTT. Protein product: CSLSPGGTNTEAFF.

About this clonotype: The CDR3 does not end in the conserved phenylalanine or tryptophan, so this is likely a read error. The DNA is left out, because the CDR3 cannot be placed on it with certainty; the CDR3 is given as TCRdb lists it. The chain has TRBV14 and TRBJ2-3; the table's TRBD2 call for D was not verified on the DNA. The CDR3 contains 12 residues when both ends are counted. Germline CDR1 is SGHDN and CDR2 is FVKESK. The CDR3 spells CASSVSRERRTL.

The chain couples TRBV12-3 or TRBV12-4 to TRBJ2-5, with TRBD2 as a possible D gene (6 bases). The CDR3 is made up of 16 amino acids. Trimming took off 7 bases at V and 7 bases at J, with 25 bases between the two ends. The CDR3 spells CASTLERGGSGGTQYF. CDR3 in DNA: TGTGCCAGCACATTAGAACGGGGTGGGTCCGGGGGGACCCAGTACTTC.

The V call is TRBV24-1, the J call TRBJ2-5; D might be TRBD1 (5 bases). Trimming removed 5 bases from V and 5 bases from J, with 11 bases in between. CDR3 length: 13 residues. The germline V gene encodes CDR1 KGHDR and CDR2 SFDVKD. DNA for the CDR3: TGTGCCACCAGTGTTCAGGGTGCGGAGACCCAGTACTTC. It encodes CATSVQGAETQYF.

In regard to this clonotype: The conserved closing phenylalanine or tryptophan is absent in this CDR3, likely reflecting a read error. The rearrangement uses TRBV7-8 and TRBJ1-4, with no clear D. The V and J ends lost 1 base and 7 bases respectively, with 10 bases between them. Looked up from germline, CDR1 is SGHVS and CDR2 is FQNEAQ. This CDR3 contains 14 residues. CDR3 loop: CASSLGAWGEKLFL. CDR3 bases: TGTGCCAGCAGCTTAGGGGCTTGGGGTGAAAAACTGTTTCTT.